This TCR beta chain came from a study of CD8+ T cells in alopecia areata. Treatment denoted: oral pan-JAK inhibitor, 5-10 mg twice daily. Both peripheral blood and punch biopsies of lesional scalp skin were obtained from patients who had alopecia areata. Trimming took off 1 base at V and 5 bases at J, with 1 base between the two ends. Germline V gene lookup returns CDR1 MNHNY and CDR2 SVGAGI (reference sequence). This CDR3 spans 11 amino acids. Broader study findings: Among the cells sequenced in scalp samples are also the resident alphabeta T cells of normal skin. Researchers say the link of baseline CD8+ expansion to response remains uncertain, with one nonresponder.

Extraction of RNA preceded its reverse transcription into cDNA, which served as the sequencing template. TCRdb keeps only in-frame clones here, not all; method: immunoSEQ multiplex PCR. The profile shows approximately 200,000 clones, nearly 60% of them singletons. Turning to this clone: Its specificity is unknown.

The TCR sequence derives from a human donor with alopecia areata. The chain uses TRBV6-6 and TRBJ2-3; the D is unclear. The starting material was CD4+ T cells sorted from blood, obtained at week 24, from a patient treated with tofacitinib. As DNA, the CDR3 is TGTGCCAGCAGTTACTTAGATACGCAGTATTTT. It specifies CASSYLDTQYF.